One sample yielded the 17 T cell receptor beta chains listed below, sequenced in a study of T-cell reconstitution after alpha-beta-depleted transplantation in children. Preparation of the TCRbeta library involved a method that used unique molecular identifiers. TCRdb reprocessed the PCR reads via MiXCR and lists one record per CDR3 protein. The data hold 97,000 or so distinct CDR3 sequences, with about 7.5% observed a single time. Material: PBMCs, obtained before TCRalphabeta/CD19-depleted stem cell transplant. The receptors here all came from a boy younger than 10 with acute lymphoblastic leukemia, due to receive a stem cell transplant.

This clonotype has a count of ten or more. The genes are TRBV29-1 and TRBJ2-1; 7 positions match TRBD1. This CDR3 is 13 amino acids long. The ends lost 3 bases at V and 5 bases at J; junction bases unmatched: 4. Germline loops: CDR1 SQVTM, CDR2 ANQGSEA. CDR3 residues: CSVDGTVNNEQFF. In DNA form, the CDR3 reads TGCAGCGTTGACGGGACAGTGAACAATGAGCAGTTCTTC.

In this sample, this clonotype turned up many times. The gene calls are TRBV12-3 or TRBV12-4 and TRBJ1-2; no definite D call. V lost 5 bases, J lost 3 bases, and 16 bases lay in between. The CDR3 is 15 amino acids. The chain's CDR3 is CASSQRRYGDYGYTF. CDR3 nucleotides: TGTGCCAGCAGTCAAAGGCGGTACGGAGACTATGGCTACACCTTC.

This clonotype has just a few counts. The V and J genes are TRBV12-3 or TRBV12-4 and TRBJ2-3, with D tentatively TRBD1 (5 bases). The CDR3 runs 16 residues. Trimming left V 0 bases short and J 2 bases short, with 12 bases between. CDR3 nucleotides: TGTGCCAGCAGTTTAGCGCAAAACAGGCTCACAGATACGCAGTATTTT. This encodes CASSLAQNRLTDTQYF.

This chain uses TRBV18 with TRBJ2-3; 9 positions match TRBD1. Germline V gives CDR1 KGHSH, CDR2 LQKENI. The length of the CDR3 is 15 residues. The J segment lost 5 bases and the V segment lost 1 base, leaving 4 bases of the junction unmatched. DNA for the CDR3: TGTGCCAGCTCACCACTACAGGGGGCCGGAGATACGCAGTATTTT. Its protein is CASSPLQGAGDTQYF. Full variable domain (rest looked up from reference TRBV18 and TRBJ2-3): NAGVMQNPRHLVRRRGQEARLRCSPMKGHSHVYWYRQLPEEGLKFMVYLQKENIIDESGMPKERFSAEFPKEGPSILRIQQVVRGDSAAYFCASSPLQGAGDTQYFGPGTRLTVL.

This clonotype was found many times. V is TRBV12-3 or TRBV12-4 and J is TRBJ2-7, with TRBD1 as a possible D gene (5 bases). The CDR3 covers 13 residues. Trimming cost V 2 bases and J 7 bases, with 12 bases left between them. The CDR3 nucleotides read TGTGCCAGCAGTTTATGGGTCAGGGAAGAGCAGTACTTC. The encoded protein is CASSLWVREEQYF.

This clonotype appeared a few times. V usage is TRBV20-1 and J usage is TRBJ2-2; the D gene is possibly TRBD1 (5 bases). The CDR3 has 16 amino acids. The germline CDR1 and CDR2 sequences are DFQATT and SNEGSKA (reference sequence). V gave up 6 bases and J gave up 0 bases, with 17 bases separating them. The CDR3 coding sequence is TGCAGTGCCAGTCCCTTGGGCAGGGCGAACACCGGGGAGCTGTTTTTT. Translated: CSASPLGRANTGELFF.

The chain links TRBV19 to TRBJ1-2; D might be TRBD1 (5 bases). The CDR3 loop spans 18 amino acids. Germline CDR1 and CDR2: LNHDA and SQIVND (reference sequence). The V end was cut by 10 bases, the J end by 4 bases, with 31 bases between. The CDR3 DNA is TGTGCCACCCATAACCAACATACAGAGGCAGGGAAAGGCTATGGCTACACCTTC. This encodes CATHNQHTEAGKGYGYTF.

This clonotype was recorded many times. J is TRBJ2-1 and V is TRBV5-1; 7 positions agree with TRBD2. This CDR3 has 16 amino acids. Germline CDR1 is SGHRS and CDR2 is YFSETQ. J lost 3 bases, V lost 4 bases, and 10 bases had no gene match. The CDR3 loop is CASSLGGGGNYNEQFF. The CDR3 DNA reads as TGCGCCAGCAGCCTGGGAGGCGGGGGAAACTACAATGAGCAGTTCTTC. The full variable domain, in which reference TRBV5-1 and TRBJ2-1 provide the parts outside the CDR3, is KAGVTQTPRYLIKTRGQQVTLSCSPISGHRSVSWYQQTPGQGLQFLFEYFSETQRNKGNFPGRFSGRQFSNSRSEMNVSTLELGDSALYLCASSLGGGGNYNEQFFGPGTRLTVL.

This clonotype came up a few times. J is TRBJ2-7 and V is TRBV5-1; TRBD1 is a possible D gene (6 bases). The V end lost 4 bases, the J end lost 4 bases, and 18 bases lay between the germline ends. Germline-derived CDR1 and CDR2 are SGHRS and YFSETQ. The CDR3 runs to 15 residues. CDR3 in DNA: TGCGCCAGCAGCCCCCAAGGACAGAAAGATTACGAGCAGTACTTC. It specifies CASSPQGQKDYEQYF.

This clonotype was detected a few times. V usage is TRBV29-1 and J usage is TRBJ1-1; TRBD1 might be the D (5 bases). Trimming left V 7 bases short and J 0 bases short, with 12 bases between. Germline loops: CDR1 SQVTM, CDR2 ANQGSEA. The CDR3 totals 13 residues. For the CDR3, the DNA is TGCAGCGGACGGGGGGGGATGAACACTGAAGCTTTCTTT. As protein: CSGRGGMNTEAFF.

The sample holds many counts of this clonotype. CDR3 DNA: TGTGCCAGCACTCGTTCAGGGAACACTGAAGCTTTCTTT. Protein: CASTRSGNTEAFF. The chain links TRBV6-1 to TRBJ1-1; D not resolved. The CDR3 length is 13 residues. The V end lost 7 bases, the J end lost 1 base, and 10 bases lay between the germline ends. From germline, CDR1 is MNHNS and CDR2 SASEGT.

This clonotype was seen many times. The CDR3 region has the DNA TGCGCCAGCAGCTTCGGGACAGCCGGGGGCTATGGCTACACCTTC. Translation gives CASSFGTAGGYGYTF. The chain links TRBV5-1 to TRBJ1-2, with 7 bases lining up with TRBD1. CDR3 length equals 15 residues. After removal of 2 bases from V and 4 bases from J, the junction contained 8 bases not matched to a gene. Germline loops: CDR1 SGHRS, CDR2 YFSETQ.

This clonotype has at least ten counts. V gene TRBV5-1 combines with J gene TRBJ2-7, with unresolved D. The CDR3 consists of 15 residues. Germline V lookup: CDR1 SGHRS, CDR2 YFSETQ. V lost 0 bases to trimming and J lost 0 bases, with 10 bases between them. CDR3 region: CASSLGELSSYEQYF. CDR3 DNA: TGCGCCAGCAGCTTGGGAGAGCTCAGCTCCTACGAGCAGTACTTC.

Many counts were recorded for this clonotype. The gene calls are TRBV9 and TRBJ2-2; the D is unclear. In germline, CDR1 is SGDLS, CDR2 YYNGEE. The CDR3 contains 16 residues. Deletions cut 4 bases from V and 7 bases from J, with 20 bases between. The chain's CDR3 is CASSPQTGPPLGELFF. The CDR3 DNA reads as TGTGCCAGCAGCCCTCAAACGGGTCCCCCCCTCGGGGAGCTGTTTTTT.

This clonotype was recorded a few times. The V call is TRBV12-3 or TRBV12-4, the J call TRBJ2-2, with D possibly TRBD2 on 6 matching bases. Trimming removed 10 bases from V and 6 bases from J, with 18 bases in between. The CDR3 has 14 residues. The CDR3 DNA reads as TGTGCCACCACGTGGAGGGGATTGCCCGGGGAGCTGTTTTTT. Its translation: CATTWRGLPGELFF.

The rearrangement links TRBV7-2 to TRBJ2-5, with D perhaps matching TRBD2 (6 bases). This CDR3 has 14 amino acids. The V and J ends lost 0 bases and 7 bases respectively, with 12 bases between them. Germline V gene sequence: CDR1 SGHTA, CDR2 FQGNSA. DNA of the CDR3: TGTGCCAGCAGCTTAGCGGGGGGAGCGGGGACCCAGTACTTC. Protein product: CASSLAGGAGTQYF.

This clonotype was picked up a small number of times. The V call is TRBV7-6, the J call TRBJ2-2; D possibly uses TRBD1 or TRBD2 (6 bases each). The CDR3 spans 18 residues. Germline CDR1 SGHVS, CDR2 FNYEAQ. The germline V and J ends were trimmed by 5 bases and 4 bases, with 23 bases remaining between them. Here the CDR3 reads CASSPGLGGGLSTGELFF. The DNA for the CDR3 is TGTGCCAGCAGCCCCGGGCTCGGTGGGGGGCTTTCCACCGGGGAGCTGTTTTTT.